What follows describes a single T cell receptor beta chain. This clone was detected a few times. Its antigen remains unidentified. No quality values exist for individual bases; no much larger clone is one base distant. From the germline V gene, CDR1 is LGHNT and CDR2 is FRNRAP. V is pared back by 1 base and J by 0 bases, with 7 bases lying between the germline termini. Including the terminal cysteine and phenylalanine, the CDR3 comprises 16 residues. Of the read, only the CDR3 DNA is kept; its 48 bases are in frame from base 1. Libraries were constructed by PCR. TCRdb names Illumina HiSeq 4000 as the instrument used. High-throughput sequencing was used to profile the TCR beta-chain CDR3 region of each patient. The study's processing was this. A classifier to discriminate distant-metastatic papillary thyroid cancer patients was built from CDR3 differences across clinicopathological groups. To measure repertoire diversity the researchers used the Shannon index, while the Morisita-Horn index served to gauge how similar the tumor and blood repertoires were. Starting from the raw public reads, TCRdb applied fastp trimming at Q25, assembled clones with MiXCR and retained in-frame beta chains. TCRdb's processing, not the authors', yielded these V and J calls. The sample table lists about 5,900 clones, around a third of them with a count of one. The ten largest clones capture 26% of the sample.

This entry comes from a study of metastatic and nonmetastatic thyroid tumors (dated by TCRdb to 2018 to 2021). Regarding the research as a whole: Repertoires were compared across peripheral blood and tumor or nodule tissue samples from malignant and benign thyroid patients. Results the study describes overall, beyond this receptor: In both blood and tumor samples, malignant tumors were reported to have significantly higher TCR beta diversity than benign nodules.

No patient had received any treatment before thyroid surgery. The study retrospectively analysed patient clinical samples collected from about 2012 to 2019 using T-cell receptor beta sequencing. Sequencing was done on a sample of adjacent normal tissue. This clonotype was obtained from a male donor with papillary thyroid cancer or a benign thyroid nodule (not recorded which). Some clones in this sample may be carry-over from other donors' samples. Here the chain combines TRBV12-5 and TRBJ1-6, and TRBD1 may be the D gene, going by 6 matching bases. CDR3 loop: CASGLGGGSYNSPLHF. The DNA sequence is given as TGTGCTAGTGGTTTGGGAGGGGGCTCCTATAATTCACCCCTCCACTTT.